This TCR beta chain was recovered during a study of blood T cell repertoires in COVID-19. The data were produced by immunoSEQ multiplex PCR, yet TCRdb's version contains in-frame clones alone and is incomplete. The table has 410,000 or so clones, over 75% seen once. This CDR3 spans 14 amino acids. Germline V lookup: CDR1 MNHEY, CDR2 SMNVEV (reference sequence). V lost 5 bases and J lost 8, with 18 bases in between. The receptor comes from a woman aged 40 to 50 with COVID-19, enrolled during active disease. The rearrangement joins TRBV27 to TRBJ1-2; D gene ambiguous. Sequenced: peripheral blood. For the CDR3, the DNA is TGTGCCAGCAGTCCGTCTCTTAGGTCCGGGGGCTACACCTTC. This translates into CASSPSLRSGGYTF.